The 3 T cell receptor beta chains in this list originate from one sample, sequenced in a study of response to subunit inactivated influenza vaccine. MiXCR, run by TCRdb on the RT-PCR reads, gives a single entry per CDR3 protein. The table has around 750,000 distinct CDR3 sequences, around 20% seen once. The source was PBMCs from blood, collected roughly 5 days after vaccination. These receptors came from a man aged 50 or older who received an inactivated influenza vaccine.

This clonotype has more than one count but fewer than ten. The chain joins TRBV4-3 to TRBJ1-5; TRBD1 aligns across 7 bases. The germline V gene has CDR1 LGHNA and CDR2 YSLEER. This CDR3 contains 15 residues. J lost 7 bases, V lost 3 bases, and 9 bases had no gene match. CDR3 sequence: CASSQQTGTGQPQHF. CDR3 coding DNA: TGCGCCAGCAGCCAGCAGACAGGGACCGGGCAGCCCCAGCATTTT.

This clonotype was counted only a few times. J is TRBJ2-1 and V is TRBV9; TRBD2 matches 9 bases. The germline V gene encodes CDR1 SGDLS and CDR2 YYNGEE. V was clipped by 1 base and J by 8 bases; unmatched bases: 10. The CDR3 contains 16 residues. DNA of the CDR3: TGTGCCAGCAGCGTAAGAGCGGGAGGCCGCCTCGATGAGCAGTTCTTC. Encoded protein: CASSVRAGGRLDEQFF. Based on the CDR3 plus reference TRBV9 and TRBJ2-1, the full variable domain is DSGVTQTPKHLITATGQRVTLRCSPRSGDLSVYWYQQSLDQGLQFLIQYYNGEERAKGNILERFSAQQFPDLHSELNLSSLELGDSALYFCASSVRAGGRLDEQFFGPGTRLTVL.

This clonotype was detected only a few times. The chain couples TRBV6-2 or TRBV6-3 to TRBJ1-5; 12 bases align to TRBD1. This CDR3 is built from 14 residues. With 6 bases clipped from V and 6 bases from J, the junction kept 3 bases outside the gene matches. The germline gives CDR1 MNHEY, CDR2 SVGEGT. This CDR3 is CASRTGQGAQPQHF. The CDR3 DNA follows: TGTGCCAGCAGAACGGGACAGGGGGCTCAGCCCCAGCATTTT.